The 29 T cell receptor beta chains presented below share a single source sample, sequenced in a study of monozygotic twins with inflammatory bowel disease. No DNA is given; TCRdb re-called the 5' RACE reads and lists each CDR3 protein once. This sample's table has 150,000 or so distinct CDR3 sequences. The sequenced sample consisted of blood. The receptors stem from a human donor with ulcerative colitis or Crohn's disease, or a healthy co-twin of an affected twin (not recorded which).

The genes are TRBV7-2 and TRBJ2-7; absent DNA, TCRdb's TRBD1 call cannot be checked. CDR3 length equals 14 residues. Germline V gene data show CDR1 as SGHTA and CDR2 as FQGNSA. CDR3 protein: CASSQRGLAYEQYF.

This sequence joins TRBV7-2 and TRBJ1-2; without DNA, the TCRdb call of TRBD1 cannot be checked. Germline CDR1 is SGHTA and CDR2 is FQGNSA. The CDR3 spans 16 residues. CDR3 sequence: CASSDGQGTYNYGYTF.

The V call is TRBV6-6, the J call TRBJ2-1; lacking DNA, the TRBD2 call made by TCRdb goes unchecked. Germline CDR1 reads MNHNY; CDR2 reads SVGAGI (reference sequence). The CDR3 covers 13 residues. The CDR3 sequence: CASWASGTNEQFF.

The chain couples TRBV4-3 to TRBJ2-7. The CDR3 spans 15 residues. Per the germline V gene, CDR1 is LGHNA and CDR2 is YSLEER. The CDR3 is CASSQDRADSYEQYF.

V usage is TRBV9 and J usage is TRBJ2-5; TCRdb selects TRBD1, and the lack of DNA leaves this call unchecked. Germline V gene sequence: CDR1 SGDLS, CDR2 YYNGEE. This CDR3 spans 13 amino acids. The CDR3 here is CASSPGTRETQYF.

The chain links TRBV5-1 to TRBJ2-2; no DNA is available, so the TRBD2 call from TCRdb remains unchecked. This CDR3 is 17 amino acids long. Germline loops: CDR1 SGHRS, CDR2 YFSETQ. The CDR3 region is CASSPKRASRPTGELFF.

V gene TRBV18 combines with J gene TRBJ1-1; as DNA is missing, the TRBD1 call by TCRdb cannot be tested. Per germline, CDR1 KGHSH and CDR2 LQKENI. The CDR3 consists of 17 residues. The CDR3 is CASSPPRGQGRRTEAFF.

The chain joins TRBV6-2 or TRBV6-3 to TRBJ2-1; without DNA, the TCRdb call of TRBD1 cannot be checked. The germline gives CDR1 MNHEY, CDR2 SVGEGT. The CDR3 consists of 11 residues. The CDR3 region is CASRTGFEQFF.

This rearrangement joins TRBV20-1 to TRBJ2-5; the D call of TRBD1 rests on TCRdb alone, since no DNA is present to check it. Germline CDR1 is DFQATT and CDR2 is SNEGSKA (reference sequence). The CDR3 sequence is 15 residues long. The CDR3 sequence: CSAARQGELRETQYF.

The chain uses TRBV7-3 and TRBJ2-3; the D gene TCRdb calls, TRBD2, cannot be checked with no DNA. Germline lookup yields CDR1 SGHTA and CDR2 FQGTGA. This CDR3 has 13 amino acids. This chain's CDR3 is CASSRASGMAQYF. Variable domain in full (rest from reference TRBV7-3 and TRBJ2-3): GAGVSQTPSNKVTEKGKYVELRCDPISGHTALYWYRQSLGQGPEFLIYFQGTGAADDSGLPNDRFFAVRPEGSVSTLKIQRTERGDSAVYLCASSRASGMAQYFGPGTRLTVL.

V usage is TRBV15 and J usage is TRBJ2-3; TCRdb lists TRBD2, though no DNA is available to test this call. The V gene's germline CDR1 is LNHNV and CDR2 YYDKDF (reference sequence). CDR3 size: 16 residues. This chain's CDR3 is CATSRVLTESRGTQYF. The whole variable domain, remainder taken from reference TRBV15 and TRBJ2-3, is DAMVIQNPRYQVTQFGKPVTLSCSQTLNHNVMYWYQQKSSQAPKLLFHYYDKDFNNEADTPDNFQSRRPNTSFCFLDIRSPGLGDTAMYLCATSRVLTESRGTQYFGPGTRLTVL.

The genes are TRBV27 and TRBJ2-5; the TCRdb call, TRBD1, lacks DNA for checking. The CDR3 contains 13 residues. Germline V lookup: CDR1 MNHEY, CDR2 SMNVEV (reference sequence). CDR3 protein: CASSRGREETQYF.

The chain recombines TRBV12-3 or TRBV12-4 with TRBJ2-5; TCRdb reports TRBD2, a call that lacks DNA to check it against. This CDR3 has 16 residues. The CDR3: CASSRAHGGFQETQYF.

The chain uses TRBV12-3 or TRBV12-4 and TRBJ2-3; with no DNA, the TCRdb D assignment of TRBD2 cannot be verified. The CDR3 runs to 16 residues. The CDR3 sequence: CASSHGLAGITDTQYF.

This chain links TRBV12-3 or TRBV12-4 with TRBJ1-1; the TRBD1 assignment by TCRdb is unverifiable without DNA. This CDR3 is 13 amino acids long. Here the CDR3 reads CASRTTGLTEAFF.

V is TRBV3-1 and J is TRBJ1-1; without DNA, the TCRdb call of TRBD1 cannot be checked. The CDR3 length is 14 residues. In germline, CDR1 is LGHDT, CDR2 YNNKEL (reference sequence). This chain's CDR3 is CASSRTGGNTEAFF.

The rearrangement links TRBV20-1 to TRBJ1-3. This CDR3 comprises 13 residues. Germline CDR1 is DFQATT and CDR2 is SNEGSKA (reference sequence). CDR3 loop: CSANGASGNTIYF.

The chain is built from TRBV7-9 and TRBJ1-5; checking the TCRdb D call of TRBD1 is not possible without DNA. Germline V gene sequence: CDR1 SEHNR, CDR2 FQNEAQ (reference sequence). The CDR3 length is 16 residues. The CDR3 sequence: CASSRRWGGVEQPQHF.

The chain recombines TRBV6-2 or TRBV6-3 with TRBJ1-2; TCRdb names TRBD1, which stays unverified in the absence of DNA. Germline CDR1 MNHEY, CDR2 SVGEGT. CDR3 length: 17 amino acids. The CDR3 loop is CASSPTGTEDLEYGYTF.

The CDR3 spells CSVATGSGANVLTF. This chain links TRBV29-1 with TRBJ2-6; no DNA is available, so the TRBD1 call from TCRdb remains unchecked. The germline V gene has CDR1 SQVTM and CDR2 ANQGSEA. This CDR3 is 14 amino acids long.

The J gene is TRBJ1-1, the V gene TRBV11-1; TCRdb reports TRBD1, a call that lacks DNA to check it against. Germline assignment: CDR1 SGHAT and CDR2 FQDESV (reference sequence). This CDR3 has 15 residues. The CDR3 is CASSLTPGLNTEAFF. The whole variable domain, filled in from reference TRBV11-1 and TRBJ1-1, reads EAEVAQSPRYKITEKSQAVAFWCDPISGHATLYWYRQILGQGPELLVQFQDESVVDDSQLPKDRFSAERLKGVDSTLKIQPAELGDSAMYLCASSLTPGLNTEAFFGQGTRLTVV.

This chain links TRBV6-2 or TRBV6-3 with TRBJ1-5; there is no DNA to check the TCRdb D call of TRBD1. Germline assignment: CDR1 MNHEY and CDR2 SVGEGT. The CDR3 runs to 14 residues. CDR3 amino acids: CASSPPGSNQPQHF.

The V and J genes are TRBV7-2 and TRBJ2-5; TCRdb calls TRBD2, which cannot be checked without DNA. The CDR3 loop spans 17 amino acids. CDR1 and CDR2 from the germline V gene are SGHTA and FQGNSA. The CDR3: CASSLGVAGGNQETQYF.

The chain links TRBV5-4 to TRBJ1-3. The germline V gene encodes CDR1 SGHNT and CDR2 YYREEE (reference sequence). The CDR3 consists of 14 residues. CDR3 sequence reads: CASSLGDSGNTIYF. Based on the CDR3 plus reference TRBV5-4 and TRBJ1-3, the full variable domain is ETGVTQSPTHLIKTRGQQVTLRCSSQSGHNTVSWYQQALGQGPQFIFQYYREEENGRGNFPPRFSGLQFPNYSSELNVNALELDDSALYLCASSLGDSGNTIYFGEGSWLTVV.

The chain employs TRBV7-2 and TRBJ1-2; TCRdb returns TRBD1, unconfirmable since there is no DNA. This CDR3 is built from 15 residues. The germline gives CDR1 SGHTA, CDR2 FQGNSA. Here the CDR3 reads CASSLVEGGLYGYTF.

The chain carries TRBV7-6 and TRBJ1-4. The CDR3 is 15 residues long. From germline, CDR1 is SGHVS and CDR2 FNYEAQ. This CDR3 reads CASSLASATNEKLFF. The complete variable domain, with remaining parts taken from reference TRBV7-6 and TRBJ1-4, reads GAGVSQSPRYKVTKRGQDVALRCDPISGHVSLYWYRQALGQGPEFLTYFNYEAQQDKSGLPNDRFSAERPEGSISTLTIQRTEQRDSAMYRCASSLASATNEKLFFGSGTQLSVL.

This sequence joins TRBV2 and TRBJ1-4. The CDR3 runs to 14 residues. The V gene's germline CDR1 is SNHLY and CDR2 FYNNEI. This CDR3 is CATALQGGGEKLFF.

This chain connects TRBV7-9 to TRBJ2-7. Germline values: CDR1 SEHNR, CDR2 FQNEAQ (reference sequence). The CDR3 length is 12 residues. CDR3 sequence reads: CASTGESYEQYF.

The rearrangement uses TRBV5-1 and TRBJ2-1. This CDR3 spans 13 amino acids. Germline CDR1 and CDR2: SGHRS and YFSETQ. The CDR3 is CASSLASYNEQFF.